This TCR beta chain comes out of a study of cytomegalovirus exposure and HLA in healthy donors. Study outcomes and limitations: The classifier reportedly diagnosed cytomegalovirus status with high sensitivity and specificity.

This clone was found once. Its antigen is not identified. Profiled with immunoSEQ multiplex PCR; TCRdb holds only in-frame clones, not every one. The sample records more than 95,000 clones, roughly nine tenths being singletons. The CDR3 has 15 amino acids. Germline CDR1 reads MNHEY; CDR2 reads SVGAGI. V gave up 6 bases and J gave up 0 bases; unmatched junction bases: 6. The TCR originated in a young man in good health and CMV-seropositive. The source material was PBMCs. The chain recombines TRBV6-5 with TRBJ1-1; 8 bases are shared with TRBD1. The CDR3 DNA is TGTGCCAGCAGAAGACGACAGGGGATGAACACTGAAGCTTTCTTT. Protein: CASRRRQGMNTEAFF.